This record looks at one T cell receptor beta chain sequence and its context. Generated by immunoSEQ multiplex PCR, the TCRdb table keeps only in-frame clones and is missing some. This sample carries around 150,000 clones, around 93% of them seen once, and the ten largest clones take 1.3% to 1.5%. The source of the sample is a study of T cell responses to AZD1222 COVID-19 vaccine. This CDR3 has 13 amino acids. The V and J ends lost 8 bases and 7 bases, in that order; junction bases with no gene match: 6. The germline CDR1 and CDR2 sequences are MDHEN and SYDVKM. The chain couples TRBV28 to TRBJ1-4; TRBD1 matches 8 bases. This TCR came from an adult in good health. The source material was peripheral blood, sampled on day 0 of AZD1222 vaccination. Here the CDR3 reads CASQGAAFEKLFF. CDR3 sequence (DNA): TGTGCCAGCCAGGGGGCCGCGTTTGAAAAACTGTTTTTT.